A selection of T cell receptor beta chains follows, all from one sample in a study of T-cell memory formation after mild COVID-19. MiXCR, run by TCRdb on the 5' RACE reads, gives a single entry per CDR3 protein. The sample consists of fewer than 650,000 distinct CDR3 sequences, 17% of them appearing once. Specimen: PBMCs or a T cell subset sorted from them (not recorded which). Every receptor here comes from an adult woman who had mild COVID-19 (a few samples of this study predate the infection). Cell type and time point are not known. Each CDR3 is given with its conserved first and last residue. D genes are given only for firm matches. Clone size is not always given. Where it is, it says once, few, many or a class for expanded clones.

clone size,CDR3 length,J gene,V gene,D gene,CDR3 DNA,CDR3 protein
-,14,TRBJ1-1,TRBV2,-,TGTGCCAGCAGTGGGGAGGGGCCCTTCACTGAAGCTTTCTTT,CASSGEGPFTEAFF
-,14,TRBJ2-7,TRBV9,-,TGTGCCAGCAGCCCAAGGACACACTCCTACGAGCAGTACTTC,CASSPRTHSYEQYF
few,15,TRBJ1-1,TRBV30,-,TGTGCCTGGAGTGTAAATTTGGGACGGAGCACTGAAGCTTTCTTT,CAWSVNLGRSTEAFF
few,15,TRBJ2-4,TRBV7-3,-,TGTGCCAGCAGCTTAGTACGATCGACCAAAAACATTCAGTACTTC,CASSLVRSTKNIQYF
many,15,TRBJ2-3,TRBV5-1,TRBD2,TGCGCCAGCAGCACAAGCGGGATTAGGACAGATACGCAGTATTTT,CASSTSGIRTDTQYF
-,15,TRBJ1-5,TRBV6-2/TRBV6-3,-,TGTGCCAGCAGTTACCCTACAGGGTCCGGTCAGCCCCAGCATTTT,CASSYPTGSGQPQHF
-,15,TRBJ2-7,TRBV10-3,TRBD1,TGTGCCATCAGTGGGAAGACAGGGATCTCCTACGAGCAGTACTTC,CAISGKTGISYEQYF
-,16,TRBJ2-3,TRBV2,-,TGTGCCAGCAGTGAAACCCCAGCCGGGGGCCAGGATACGCAGTATTTT,CASSETPAGGQDTQYF
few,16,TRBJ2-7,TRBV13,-,TGTGCCAGCAGCCCGCGACAGGTCGGCCCCATTGCCGAGCAGTACTTC,CASSPRQVGPIAEQYF
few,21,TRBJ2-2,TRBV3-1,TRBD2,TGTGCCAGCAGCCCCTCGCAGAAATCCCTAGCGGGGGGCCGTATCACCGGGGAGCTGTTTTTT,CASSPSQKSLAGGRITGELFF
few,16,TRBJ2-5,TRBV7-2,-,TGTGCCAGCAGCTCACGGAGGGGAGGGGGCCTCGCGGCCCAGTACTTC,CASSSRRGGGLAAQYF
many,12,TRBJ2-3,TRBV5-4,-,TGTGCCAGCAGCATGGGAACAGATACGCAGTATTTT,CASSMGTDTQYF
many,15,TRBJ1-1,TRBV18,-,TGTGCCAGCTCACCCTCGCGGGTAGGGGACACTGAAGCTTTCTTT,CASSPSRVGDTEAFF
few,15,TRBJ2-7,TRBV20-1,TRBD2,TGCAGTGCTACAGTAGGACTAGCGGGAATTTACGAGCAGTACTTC,CSATVGLAGIYEQYF
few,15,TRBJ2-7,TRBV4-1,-,TGCGCCAGCAGCCAAGATCCATACGGGACCTACGAGCAGTACTTC,CASSQDPYGTYEQYF
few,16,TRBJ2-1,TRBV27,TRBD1,TGTGCCAGCAGCCTCAGGCTCGGGACAGGGTACAATGAGCAGTTCTTC,CASSLRLGTGYNEQFF
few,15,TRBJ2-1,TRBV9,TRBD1,TGTGCCAGCAGCCCCGATACAGGGGTAACCAATGAGCAGTTCTTC,CASSPDTGVTNEQFF
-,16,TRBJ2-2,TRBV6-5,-,TGTGCCAGCAGTTACTCCTGGGTATCCAACACCGGGGAGCTGTTTTTT,CASSYSWVSNTGELFF
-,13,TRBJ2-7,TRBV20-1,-,TGCAGTGCTCGGACGGAGGATTCCTACGAGCAGTACTTC,CSARTEDSYEQYF
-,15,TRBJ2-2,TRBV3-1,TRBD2,TGTGCCAGCAGCCAAGGGACTAGGTTCACCGGGGAGCTGTTTTTT,CASSQGTRFTGELFF
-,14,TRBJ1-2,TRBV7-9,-,TGTGCCGGCAGCTTAGTGGGCAGTAACTATGGCTACACCTTC,CAGSLVGSNYGYTF
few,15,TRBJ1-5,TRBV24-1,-,TGTGCCACCAGGTTTCACCTTGGGGGGAATCAGCCCCAGCATTTT,CATRFHLGGNQPQHF
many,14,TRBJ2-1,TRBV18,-,TGTGCCAGCTCACCTTCTAGCGCCAACAATGAGCAGTTCTTC,CASSPSSANNEQFF
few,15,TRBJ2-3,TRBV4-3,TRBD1,TGCGCCAGCAGCCATGTACAGGGGGGCACAGATACGCAGTATTTT,CASSHVQGGTDTQYF
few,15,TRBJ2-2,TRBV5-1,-,TGCGCCAGCAGCTTGGATCTAGGCCACACCGGGGAGCTGTTTTTT,CASSLDLGHTGELFF
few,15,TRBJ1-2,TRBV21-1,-,TGTGCCAGCAGCCCCCCCGGAGGCAGGAACTATGGCTACACCTTC,CASSPPGGRNYGYTF
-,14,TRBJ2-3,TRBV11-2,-,TGTGCCAGCAGTTCCCCCCGCGGGCCAGATACGCAGTATTTT,CASSSPRGPDTQYF
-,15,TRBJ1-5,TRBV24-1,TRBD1,TGTGCCACCAGTGATGACAGGGGGCTAGGTCAGCCCCAGCATTTT,CATSDDRGLGQPQHF
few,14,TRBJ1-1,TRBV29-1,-,TGCAGCGTTGAGTATCCGGGATCGAACACTGAAGCTTTCTTT,CSVEYPGSNTEAFF
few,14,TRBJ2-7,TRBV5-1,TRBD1,TGCGCCAGCAGCGGTGGGACAGTTCCTCACGAGCAGTACTTC,CASSGGTVPHEQYF
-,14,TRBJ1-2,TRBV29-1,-,TGCAGCGCCCGGGAGGACACCTCCCTCAGAGGCTACACCTTC,CSAREDTSLRGYTF
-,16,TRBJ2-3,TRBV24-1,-,TGTGCCACCAGTGATTTGCAATTCAGCGGCACAGATACGCAGTATTTT,CATSDLQFSGTDTQYF
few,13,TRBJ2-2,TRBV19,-,TGTGCCAGTAGACGAAAAGGCACCGGGGAGCTGTTTTTT,CASRRKGTGELFF
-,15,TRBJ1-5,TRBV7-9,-,TGTGCCAGCAGTCACGGCGGACAGTACAATCAGCCCCAGCATTTT,CASSHGGQYNQPQHF
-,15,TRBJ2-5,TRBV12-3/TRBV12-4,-,TGTGCCAGCAGTTTATATGGGGGCGAGAAAGAGACCCAGTACTTC,CASSLYGGEKETQYF
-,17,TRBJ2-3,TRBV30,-,TGTGCCTGGAGTGTACTTGGAGGGCGGGCTAGCACAGATACGCAGTATTTT,CAWSVLGGRASTDTQYF
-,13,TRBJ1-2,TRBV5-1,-,TGCGCCAGCAGCTCCCAGAAAGTCTATGGCTACACCTTC,CASSSQKVYGYTF
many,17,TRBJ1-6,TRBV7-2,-,TGTGCCAGCAGCTTAGGTCCTCGACGGCCCGCGAATTCACCCCTCCACTTT,CASSLGPRRPANSPLHF
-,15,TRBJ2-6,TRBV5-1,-,TGCGCCAGCAGCTTGGCTGGAGCTGGGGCCAACGTCCTGACTTTC,CASSLAGAGANVLTF
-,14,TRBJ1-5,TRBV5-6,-,TGTGCCAGCAGCTTGGTTGGGGCAAATCAGCCCCAGCATTTT,CASSLVGANQPQHF
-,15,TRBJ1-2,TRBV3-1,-,TGTGCCAGCAGCCACAGTGGGGAGTTCGGCTATGGCTACACCTTC,CASSHSGEFGYGYTF
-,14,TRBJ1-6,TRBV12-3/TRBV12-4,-,TGTGCCAGCAGTTTAGCCCCAAGTCCTCTCCCCCTCCACTTT,CASSLAPSPLPLHF
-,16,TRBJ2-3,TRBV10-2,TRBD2,TGCGCCAGCAGTGAGAACAAGCGGGAGGGTTCAGATACGCAGTATTTT,CASSENKREGSDTQYF
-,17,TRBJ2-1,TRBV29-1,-,TGCAGCGTTGAAGATCTTGTCGGGACCGGCTCCTACAATGAGCAGTTCTTC,CSVEDLVGTGSYNEQFF
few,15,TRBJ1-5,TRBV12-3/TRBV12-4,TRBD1,TGTGCCAGCAGTCGGGGACAGAATAGCAATCAGCCCCAGCATTTT,CASSRGQNSNQPQHF
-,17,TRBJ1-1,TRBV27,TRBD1,TGTGCCAGCAGTTTATCGTACGAGGGGGCGATGAACACTGAAGCTTTCTTT,CASSLSYEGAMNTEAFF
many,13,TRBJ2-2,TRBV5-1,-,TGCGCCAGCAGCTTGGGAGAGACCGGGGAGCTGTTTTTT,CASSLGETGELFF
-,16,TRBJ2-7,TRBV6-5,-,TGTGCCAGCAGTTATGGGACATGGGGGAGGTCCTACGAGCAGTACTTC,CASSYGTWGRSYEQYF